This T cell receptor beta chain was captured in a study of control samples from healthy donors and cancer patients. The data were produced by immunoSEQ multiplex PCR, yet TCRdb's version contains in-frame clones alone and is incomplete. Of approximately 79,000 clones in the sample, approximately 90% are singletons; the top ten hold more than 5.5%. Germline V gene data show CDR1 as LNHDA and CDR2 as SQIVND (reference sequence). V dropped 3 bases and J dropped 4; count of bases not matched to a gene: 5. This CDR3 comprises 14 residues. About this clone: Additional DNA sequences in this sample encode the identical CDR3.

This TCR derives from a man aged 45-60 years in good health. Sample: blood. The V and J genes are TRBV19 and TRBJ2-7, with 8 bases identical to TRBD1. Here the CDR3 reads CASSIGQGRYEQYF. In nucleotides, the CDR3 is TGTGCCAGTAGTATCGGACAGGGTAGATACGAGCAGTACTTC.